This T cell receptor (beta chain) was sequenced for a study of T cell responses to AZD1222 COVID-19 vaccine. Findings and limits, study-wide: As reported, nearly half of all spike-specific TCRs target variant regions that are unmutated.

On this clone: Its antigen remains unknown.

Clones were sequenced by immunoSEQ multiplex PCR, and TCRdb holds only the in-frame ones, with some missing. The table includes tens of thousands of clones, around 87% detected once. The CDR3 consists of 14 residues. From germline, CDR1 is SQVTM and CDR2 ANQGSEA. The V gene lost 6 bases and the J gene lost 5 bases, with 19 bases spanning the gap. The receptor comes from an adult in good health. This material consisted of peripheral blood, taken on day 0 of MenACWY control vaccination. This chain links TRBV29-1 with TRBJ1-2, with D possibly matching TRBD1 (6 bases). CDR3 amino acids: CSVNMTAGVYGYTF. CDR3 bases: TGCAGCGTCAATATGACTGCAGGGGTTTATGGCTACACCTTC. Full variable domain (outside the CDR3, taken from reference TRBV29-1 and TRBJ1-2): SAVISQKPSRDICQRGTSLTIQCQVDSQVTMMFWYRQQPGQSLTLIATANQGSEATYESGFVIDKFPISRPNLTFSTLTVSNMSPEDSSIYLCSVNMTAGVYGYTFGSGTRLTVV.